This TCR beta chain was recovered during a study of blood T cell repertoires in COVID-19. Overall study: There were acute and convalescent COVID-19 samples, and they came from the United States, Italy and Spain. T cells, B-cell-depleted T cells, or PBMCs supplied cDNA or gDNA.

Method: immunoSEQ multiplex PCR; TCRdb's copy keeps in-frame clones and lacks some. The sample shows around 270,000 clones, approximately 86% of them seen only once. Seattle participants joined during active infection and were tracked over time. Sequencing was done on a sample of peripheral blood. The receptor was derived from a woman aged 55-69 years with COVID-19, enrolled during active disease.

CDR3 DNA: TGTGCCAGCAGCAAGTGCCAGGGTAGTTACGAGCAGTACTTC. It specifies CASSKCQGSYEQYF. The V call is TRBV21-1, the J call TRBJ2-7; TRBD1 is the table's D call and was not checked against the DNA. TRBV21-1 is a recognized pseudogene. This CDR3 comprises 14 residues.